This T cell receptor beta chain derives from a study of cytomegalovirus exposure and HLA in healthy donors. Study results and caveats: Relative to equally common others, HLA-associated TCR beta chains showed greater clonal expansion in a later analysis. Specificity of three CMV-associated chains for CMV antigens was verified in vitro.

This PCR relied on a set of 60 Vbeta primers and 13 Jbeta primers. This table comes from immunoSEQ multiplex PCR, and its TCRdb copy is limited to in-frame clones, with some not included. The data contain approximately 150,000 clones, roughly 83% of them seen just once; the ten biggest clones take up roughly 3.6%. Of note for this clone: What it binds is not known.

CDR3 size: 15 residues. Looked up from germline, CDR1 is SGHTA and CDR2 is FQGNSA. Trimming took 3 bases from V and 2 from J, leaving 12 bases between them. The gene calls are TRBV7-2 and TRBJ2-3, with a possible D match to TRBD1 (6 bases). The origin of this receptor is a human donor in good health. Sequencing used PBMCs. The CDR3 loop reads CASSLTGSPTDTQYF. Written as DNA, the CDR3 is TGTGCCAGCAGCTTGACAGGATCACCCACAGATACGCAGTATTTT.